This entry lists 18 T cell receptor beta chains sequenced from one sample in a study of cytomegalovirus exposure and HLA in healthy donors. The PCR ran on 60 Vbeta and 13 Jbeta primers. Sequencing used immunoSEQ multiplex PCR; TCRdb keeps in-frame clones, though not all of them. The sample carries more than 100,000 clones, about 80% recorded once. The source material was PBMCs. The source is a man aged 40-50 years in good health and CMV-seronegative.

The chain employs TRBV5-1 and TRBJ2-2, with TRBD2 matching 7 bases. V lost 5 bases and J lost 5; bases outside the gene matches: 9. The germline CDR1 and CDR2 sequences are SGHRS and YFSETQ. The CDR3 contains 15 residues. Written as DNA, the CDR3 is TGCGCCAGCAGTCCAGGAGCGGGACGAACCGGGGAGCTGTTTTTT. It specifies CASSPGAGRTGELFF.

This clone was found a few times. J is TRBJ2-2 and V is TRBV5-1; maybe TRBD1 (6 bases). Germline V gene data show CDR1 as SGHRS and CDR2 as YFSETQ. V dropped 4 bases and J dropped 1 base, with 14 bases sitting between them. CDR3 length equals 16 residues. CDR3 residues: CASSGRGKKNTGELFF. Here the CDR3 DNA reads TGCGCCAGCAGCGGAAGGGGGAAAAAGAACACCGGGGAGCTGTTTTTT.

The genes are TRBV5-1 and TRBJ2-5, with TRBD2 as a possible D gene (6 bases). V was pared by 0 bases and J by 5 bases, with 11 bases between. The CDR3 extends over 14 amino acids. The V gene's germline CDR1 is SGHRS and CDR2 YFSETQ. CDR3 DNA: TGCGCCAGCAGCTTGGTACTAGCTGGCGAGACCCAGTACTTC. Amino acids: CASSLVLAGETQYF.

This chain joins TRBV28 and TRBJ1-5; D is ambiguous. CDR3 length: 13 residues. Trimming cost V 1 base and J 2 bases, with 3 bases left between them. The germline V gene has CDR1 MDHEN and CDR2 SYDVKM. DNA for the CDR3: TGTGCCAGCAGTTTATCCGGCAATCAGCCCCAGCATTTT. It codes for CASSLSGNQPQHF.

The V and J genes are TRBV28 and TRBJ1-4, with D hard to call. This CDR3 region has 14 residues. In germline, CDR1 is MDHEN, CDR2 SYDVKM. V was trimmed by 5 bases and J by 0 bases, leaving 7 bases between them. The CDR3 protein is CASSTVATNEKLFF. In DNA, the CDR3 is TGTGCCAGCAGTACAGTAGCAACTAATGAAAAACTGTTTTTT.

This sequence joins TRBV5-1 and TRBJ2-7; 9 bases map to TRBD2. CDR1 SGHRS and CDR2 YFSETQ come from the germline V gene. The CDR3 consists of 15 residues. V dropped 1 base and J dropped 4; count of bases not matched to a gene: 6. CDR3 protein: CASSLPAGGIYEQYF. In DNA, the CDR3 is TGCGCCAGCAGCTTGCCAGCGGGAGGAATTTACGAGCAGTACTTC.

This sequence joins TRBV5-4 and TRBJ2-7, with 13 bases lining up with TRBD2. The ends lost 5 bases at V and 0 bases at J; junction bases unmatched: 11. The CDR3 has 18 amino acids. CDR1 is SGHNT and CDR2 is YYREEE in the germline V gene (reference sequence). The CDR3 nucleotides read TGTGCCAGCAGTCCTAGGACTAGCGGGAGATTGGGCTCCTACGAGCAGTACTTC. Protein sequence: CASSPRTSGRLGSYEQYF.

This clone was found a few times. The chain uses TRBV30 and TRBJ2-3; 7 nucleotides align to TRBD2. The germline V gene encodes CDR1 GTSNPN and CDR2 SVGIG (reference sequence). The length of the CDR3 is 13 residues. The V and J ends lost 4 bases and 2 bases, in that order; junction bases with no gene match: 3. In DNA, the CDR3 is TGTGCCTGGACTAGCGGTAACACAGATACGCAGTATTTT. Protein product: CAWTSGNTDTQYF.

This clone has only a few counts. The chain carries TRBV6-1 and TRBJ2-1; D may be TRBD2 (7 bases). V was trimmed by 3 bases and J by 6 bases, leaving 18 bases between them. Germline V lookup: CDR1 MNHNS, CDR2 SASEGT. The CDR3 has 16 residues. In nucleotides, the CDR3 is TGTGCCAGCAGTGACCGGGGGGCACAGGGTCTCAATGAGCAGTTCTTC. Amino acid sequence: CASSDRGAQGLNEQFF.

This rearrangement joins TRBV11-2 to TRBJ2-1; D is unclear. The germline gives CDR1 SGHAT, CDR2 FQNNGV. Trimming removed 1 base at V and 5 bases at J, with 12 bases between. The CDR3 consists of 15 residues. CDR3 coding DNA: TGTGCCAGCAGCTTAGGACTTCTAACCCACAATGAGCAGTTCTTC. It is translated as CASSLGLLTHNEQFF.

This clone was counted only a few times. J is TRBJ1-4 and V is TRBV28; 10 nucleotides match TRBD1. The CDR3 sequence is 16 residues long. Germline assignment: CDR1 MDHEN and CDR2 SYDVKM. With V trimmed by 7 bases and J by 6 bases, 11 bases remained unmatched. This CDR3 reads CASIPGQGSWDEKLFF. In DNA, the CDR3 is TGTGCCAGCATTCCGGGACAGGGGTCTTGGGATGAAAAACTGTTTTTT.

This chain connects TRBV7-9 to TRBJ1-1; 8 bases map to TRBD1. V shed 11 bases, J shed 3 bases, and the junction held 17 bases outside the gene matches. Germline lookup yields CDR1 SEHNR and CDR2 FQNEAQ (reference sequence). The CDR3 is made up of 16 amino acids. The CDR3 is CAGGHSSQGVDTEAFF. The CDR3 nucleotides are TGTGCCGGAGGCCACTCTTCACAGGGGGTGGACACTGAAGCTTTCTTT.

The genes are TRBV5-1 and TRBJ1-3; D might be TRBD1 (5 bases). This CDR3 comprises 15 residues. Trimming removed 1 base at V and 1 base at J, with 9 bases between. The V gene's germline CDR1 is SGHRS and CDR2 YFSETQ. The CDR3 region has the DNA TGCGCCAGCAGCTTGTACCCAGGGTCTGGAAACACCATATATTTT. It codes for CASSLYPGSGNTIYF.

Worth noting for this clone: This is likely a read error, given that the CDR3 carries no conserved phenylalanine or tryptophan at its end. The gene calls are TRBV9 and TRBJ1-4; 7 nucleotides agree with TRBD1. The germline gives CDR1 SGDLS, CDR2 YYNGEE. This CDR3 is built from 16 residues. Trimming took 0 bases from V and 5 from J; bases not matched to a gene: 7. CDR3 in DNA: TGTGCCAGCAGCGTAGCTGGTGGACAGGCGAATGAAAAACTGTTTGTT. As protein: CASSVAGGQANEKLFV.

The chain uses TRBV28 and TRBJ1-2, with D possibly TRBD1 on 6 matching bases. V gave up 7 bases and J gave up 4 bases, with 13 bases separating them. The CDR3 totals 13 residues. CDR1 is MDHEN, CDR2 SYDVKM, per germline. For the CDR3, the DNA is TGTGCCAGCAATTCTGGGGGCGGCTATGGCTACACCTTC. Translation: CASNSGGGYGYTF.

This clone has more than one count but fewer than ten. V gene TRBV7-2 combines with J gene TRBJ2-2; D might be TRBD2 (7 bases). Per the germline V gene, CDR1 is SGHTA and CDR2 is FQGNSA. The ends were cut back, 5 bases at V and 6 bases at J, with 19 bases in the middle. The CDR3 totals 16 residues. The CDR3 nucleotides read TGTGCCAGCAGCAAGCGAGGGGGGGCGTACCCCGGGGAGCTGTTTTTT. The encoded protein is CASSKRGGAYPGELFF.

This clone was observed a handful of times. The chain links TRBV2 to TRBJ2-5, with a possible D match to TRBD1 (6 bases). The V and J ends lost 7 bases and 4 bases respectively, with 13 bases between them. CDR3 length equals 13 residues. Germline V lookup: CDR1 SNHLY, CDR2 FYNNEI. The CDR3, as DNA: TGTGCCAGCAAGGGGGTTCATGGAGAGACCCAGTACTTC. Translating gives CASKGVHGETQYF.

The chain carries TRBV11-2 and TRBJ1-1; D is undetermined. V was trimmed by 5 bases and J by 0 bases, leaving 10 bases between them. This CDR3 spans 14 amino acids. CDR1 is SGHAT and CDR2 is FQNNGV in the germline V gene. In nucleotides, the CDR3 is TGTGCCAGCAGCGAGAGACTCGTGAACACTGAAGCTTTCTTT. It codes for CASSERLVNTEAFF.